Presented here are 2 T cell receptor beta chains from one specimen sequenced in a study of identifying expanded T cells in peripheral blood. Some clones are missing from TCRdb's copy, which holds only in-frame ones; the method was immunoSEQ multiplex PCR. The sample lists tens of thousands of clones; roughly 90% were seen once. Sequenced input: blood. These receptors were obtained from a person aged 18-70 years in good health.

The chain is built from TRBV2 and TRBJ2-7, with TRBD1 matching 8 bases. Germline V gives CDR1 SNHLY, CDR2 FYNNEI. The length of the CDR3 is 14 residues. Trimming cost V 6 bases and J 3 bases; bases outside gene matches: 7. The CDR3 DNA sequence: TGTGCCAGCAGCCCCGGGACAGGCAACTACGAGCAGTACTTC. Its protein product is CASSPGTGNYEQYF.

This chain connects TRBV4-3 to TRBJ1-3; D ambiguous. Trimming stripped 0 bases from V and 0 bases from J, with 6 bases between. CDR3 length equals 15 residues. Germline lookup yields CDR1 LGHNA and CDR2 YSLEER. The CDR3 loop reads CASSQDPTSGNTIYF. DNA of the CDR3: TGCGCCAGCAGCCAAGACCCTACCTCTGGAAACACCATATATTTT.